This T cell receptor (beta chain) was recovered during a study of cytomegalovirus exposure and HLA in healthy donors. Germline CDR1 reads SGHDT; CDR2 reads YYEEEE. The CDR3 spans 18 residues. With 0 bases clipped from V and 9 bases from J, the junction kept 10 bases outside the gene matches. A multiplex PCR was run with 60 Vbeta primers and 13 Jbeta primers. Using immunoSEQ multiplex PCR, the repertoire was profiled, and TCRdb retains in-frame clones only, with some absent. The repertoire holds 110,000 or so clones, less than 70% seen once, with approximately 5.4% in the top ten. The sequence was obtained from a woman in her 70s in good health and CMV-seropositive. The chain recombines TRBV5-6 with TRBJ2-1, with TRBD2 matching over 15 bases. The sample comprised PBMCs. Here the CDR3 DNA reads TGTGCCAGCAGCTTGGCGGGACTAGCGGGGGGTCCGCGGATTGAGCAGTTCTTC. This encodes CASSLAGLAGGPRIEQFF.